The source of this T cell receptor beta chain is a study of blood T cell repertoires in COVID-19. The CDR3 is made up of 13 amino acids. The germline CDR1 and CDR2 sequences are GTSNPN and SVGIG (reference sequence). V shed 0 bases and J shed 1 base, with 6 bases lying between them. The data were produced by immunoSEQ multiplex PCR, yet TCRdb's version contains in-frame clones alone and is incomplete. Counted here are just under 75,000 clones, 75% to 90% occurring once; the ten biggest clones make up 2.5% to 3%. This sequence joins TRBV30 and TRBJ1-1; the D is unclear. Sequenced: peripheral blood. This receptor was identified in a man aged 80 or over with active or convalescent COVID-19. CDR3 protein: CAWSVSSNTEAFF. CDR3 coding DNA: TGTGCCTGGAGTGTCAGTTCGAACACTGAAGCTTTCTTT.